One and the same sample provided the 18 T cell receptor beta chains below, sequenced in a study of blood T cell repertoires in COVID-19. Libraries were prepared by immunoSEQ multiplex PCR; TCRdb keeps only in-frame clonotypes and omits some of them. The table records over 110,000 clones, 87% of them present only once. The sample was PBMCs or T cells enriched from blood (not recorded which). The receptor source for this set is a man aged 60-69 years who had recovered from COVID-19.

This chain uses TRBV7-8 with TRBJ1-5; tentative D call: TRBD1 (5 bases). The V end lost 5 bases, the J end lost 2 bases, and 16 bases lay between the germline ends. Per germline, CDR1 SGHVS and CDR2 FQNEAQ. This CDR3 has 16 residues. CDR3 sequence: CASSPGRGGGNQPQHF. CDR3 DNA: TGTGCCAGCAGCCCCGGGAGGGGAGGAGGCAATCAGCCCCAGCATTTT. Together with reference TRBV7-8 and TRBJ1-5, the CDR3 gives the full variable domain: GAGVSQSPRYKVAKRGQDVALRCDPISGHVSLFWYQQALGQGPEFLTYFQNEAQLDKSGLPSDRFFAERPEGSVSTLKIQRTQQEDSAVYLCASSPGRGGGNQPQHFGDGTRLSIL.

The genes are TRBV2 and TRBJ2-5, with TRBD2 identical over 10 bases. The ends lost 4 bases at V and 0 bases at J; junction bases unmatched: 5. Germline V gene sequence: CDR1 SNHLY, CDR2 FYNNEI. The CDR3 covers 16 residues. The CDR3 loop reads CASSGGLAKYQETQYF. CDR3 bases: TGTGCCAGCAGTGGGGGACTAGCGAAGTACCAAGAGACCCAGTACTTC. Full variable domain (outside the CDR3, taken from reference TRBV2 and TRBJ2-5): EPEVTQTPSHQVTQMGQEVILRCVPISNHLYFYWYRQILGQKVEFLVSFYNNEISEKSEIFDDQFSVERPDGSNFTLKIRSTKLEDSAMYFCASSGGLAKYQETQYFGPGTRLLVL.

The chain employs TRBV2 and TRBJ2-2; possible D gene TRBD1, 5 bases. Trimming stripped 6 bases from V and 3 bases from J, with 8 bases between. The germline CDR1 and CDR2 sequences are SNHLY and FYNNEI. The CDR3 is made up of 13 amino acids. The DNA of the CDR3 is TGTGCCAGCAGCAGGGTATACACCGGGGAGCTGTTTTTT. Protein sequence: CASSRVYTGELFF. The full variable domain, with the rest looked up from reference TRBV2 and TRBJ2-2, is EPEVTQTPSHQVTQMGQEVILRCVPISNHLYFYWYRQILGQKVEFLVSFYNNEISEKSEIFDDQFSVERPDGSNFTLKIRSTKLEDSAMYFCASSRVYTGELFFGEGSRLTVL.

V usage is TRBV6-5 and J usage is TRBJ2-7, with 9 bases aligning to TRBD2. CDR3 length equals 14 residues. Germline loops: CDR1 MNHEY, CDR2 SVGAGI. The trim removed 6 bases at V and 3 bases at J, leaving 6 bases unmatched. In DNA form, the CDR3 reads TGTGCCAGCAGCCCAACTAGCGGGCGCTACGAGCAGTACTTC. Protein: CASSPTSGRYEQYF.

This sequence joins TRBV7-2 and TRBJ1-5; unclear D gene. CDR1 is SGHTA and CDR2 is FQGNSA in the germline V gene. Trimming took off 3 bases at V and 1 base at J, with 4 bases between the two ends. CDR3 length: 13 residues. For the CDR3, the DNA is TGTGCCAGCAGCTTTAAAAGCAATCAGCCCCAGCATTTT. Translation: CASSFKSNQPQHF.

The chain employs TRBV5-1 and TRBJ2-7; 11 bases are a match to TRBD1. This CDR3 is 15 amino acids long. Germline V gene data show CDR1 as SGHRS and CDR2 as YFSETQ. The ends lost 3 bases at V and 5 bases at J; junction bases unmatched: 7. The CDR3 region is CASSSSGTGGDEQYF. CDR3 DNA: TGCGCCAGCAGCTCGTCGGGGACAGGGGGAGACGAGCAGTACTTC.

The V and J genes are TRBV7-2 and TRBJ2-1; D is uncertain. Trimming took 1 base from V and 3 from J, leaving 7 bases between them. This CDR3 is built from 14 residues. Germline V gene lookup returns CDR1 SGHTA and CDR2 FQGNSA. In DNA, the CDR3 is TGTGCCAGCAGCTTAGTACCGGGCTACAATGAGCAGTTCTTC. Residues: CASSLVPGYNEQFF.

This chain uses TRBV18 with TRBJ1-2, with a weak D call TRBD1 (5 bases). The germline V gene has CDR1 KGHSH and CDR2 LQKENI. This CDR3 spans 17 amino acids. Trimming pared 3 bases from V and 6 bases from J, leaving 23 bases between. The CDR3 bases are TGTGCCAGCTCACCGCAGGGTCAGGGACTCTCGGGCGATGGCTACACCTTC. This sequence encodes CASSPQGQGLSGDGYTF.

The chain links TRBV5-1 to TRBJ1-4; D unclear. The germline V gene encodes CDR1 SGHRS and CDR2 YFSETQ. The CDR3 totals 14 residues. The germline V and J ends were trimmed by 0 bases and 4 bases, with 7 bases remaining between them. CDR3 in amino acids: CASSLGLLNEKLFF. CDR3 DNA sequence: TGCGCCAGCAGCTTGGGGCTCCTTAATGAAAAACTGTTTTTT.

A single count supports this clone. The CDR3 sequence: CATSRDRGDTGELFF. The CDR3 coding sequence is TGTGCCACCAGCAGAGACAGGGGGGACACCGGGGAGCTGTTTTTT. V and J are TRBV15 and TRBJ2-2, with a tentative D call TRBD1 (7 bases). Deletions cut 0 bases from V and 3 bases from J, with 8 bases between. Germline V CDR1 and CDR2: LNHNV, YYDKDF (reference sequence). The CDR3 covers 15 residues.

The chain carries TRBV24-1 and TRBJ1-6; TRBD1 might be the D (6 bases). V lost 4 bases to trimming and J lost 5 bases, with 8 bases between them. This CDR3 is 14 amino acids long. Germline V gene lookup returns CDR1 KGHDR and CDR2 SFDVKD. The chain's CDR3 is CATSENRDNSPLHF. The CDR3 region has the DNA TGTGCCACCAGTGAGAACAGGGATAATTCACCCCTCCACTTT.

The CDR3 here is CASSLAVVSEQFF. For the CDR3, the DNA is TGTGCCAGCAGCTTAGCGGTAGTGAGTGAGCAGTTCTTC. The chain has TRBV7-9 and TRBJ2-1; D is uncertain. The germline V gene has CDR1 SEHNR and CDR2 FQNEAQ (reference sequence). Trimming shortened V by 0 bases and J by 9 bases, and 9 bases separated the two germline ends. The CDR3 has 13 residues.

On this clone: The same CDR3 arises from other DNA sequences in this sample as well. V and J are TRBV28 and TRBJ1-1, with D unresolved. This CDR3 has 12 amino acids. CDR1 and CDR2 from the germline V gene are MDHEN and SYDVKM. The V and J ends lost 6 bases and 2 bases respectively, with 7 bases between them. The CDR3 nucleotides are TGTGCCAGCAGGGAGCTAAACACTGAAGCTTTCTTT. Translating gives CASRELNTEAFF.

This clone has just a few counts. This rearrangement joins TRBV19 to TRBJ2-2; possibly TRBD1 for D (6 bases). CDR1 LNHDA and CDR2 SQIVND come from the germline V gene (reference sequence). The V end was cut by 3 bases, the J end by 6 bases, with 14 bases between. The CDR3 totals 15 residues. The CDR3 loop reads CASSILREGAGELFF. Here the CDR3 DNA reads TGTGCCAGTAGTATCCTCAGAGAGGGGGCCGGGGAGCTGTTTTTT.

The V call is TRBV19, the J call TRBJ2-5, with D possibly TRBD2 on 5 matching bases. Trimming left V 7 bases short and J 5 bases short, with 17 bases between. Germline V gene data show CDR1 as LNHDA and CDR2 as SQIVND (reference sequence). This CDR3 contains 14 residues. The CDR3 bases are TGTGCCAGTACCCACCCCATGCGGACTGAGACCCAGTACTTC. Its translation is CASTHPMRTETQYF.

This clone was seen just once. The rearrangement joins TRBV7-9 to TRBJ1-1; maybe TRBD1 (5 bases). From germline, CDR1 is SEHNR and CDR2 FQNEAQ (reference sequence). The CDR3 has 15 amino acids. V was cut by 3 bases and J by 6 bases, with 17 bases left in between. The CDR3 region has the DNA TGTGCCAGCAGCTTTACAGGAGGCGCGGGGTCTGAAGCTTTCTTT. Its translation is CASSFTGGAGSEAFF.

DNA for the CDR3: TGTGCCAGCAGCGTAGTCCCGGGACAGGGGAGGGACAATCAGCCCCAGCATTTT. This gives the protein CASSVVPGQGRDNQPQHF. The chain joins TRBV5-5 to TRBJ1-5; 10 bases are shared with TRBD1. This CDR3 spans 18 amino acids. The V and J ends lost 4 bases and 3 bases, in that order; junction bases with no gene match: 13. CDR1 SGHKS and CDR2 YYEKEE come from the germline V gene (reference sequence).

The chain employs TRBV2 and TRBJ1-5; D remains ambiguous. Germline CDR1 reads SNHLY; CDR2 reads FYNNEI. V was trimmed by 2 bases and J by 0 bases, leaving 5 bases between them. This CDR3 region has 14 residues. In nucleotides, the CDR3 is TGTGCCAGCAGTGAACAAAATAGCAATCAGCCCCAGCATTTT. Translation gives CASSEQNSNQPQHF.